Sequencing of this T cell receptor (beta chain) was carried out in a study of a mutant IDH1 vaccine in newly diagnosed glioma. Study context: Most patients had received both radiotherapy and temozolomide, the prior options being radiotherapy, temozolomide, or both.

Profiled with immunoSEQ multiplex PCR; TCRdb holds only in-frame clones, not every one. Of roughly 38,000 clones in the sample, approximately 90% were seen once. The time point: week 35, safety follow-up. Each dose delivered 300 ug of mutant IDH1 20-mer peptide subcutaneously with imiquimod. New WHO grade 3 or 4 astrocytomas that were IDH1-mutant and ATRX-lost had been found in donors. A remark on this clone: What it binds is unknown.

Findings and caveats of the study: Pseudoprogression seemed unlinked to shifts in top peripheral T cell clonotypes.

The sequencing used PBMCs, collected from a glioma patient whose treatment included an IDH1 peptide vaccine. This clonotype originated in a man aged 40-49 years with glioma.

The CDR3 here is CASLTSGDGEQFF. The CDR3 DNA reads as TGTGCCAGTTTAACTAGCGGAGACGGTGAGCAGTTCTTC. The rearrangement uses TRBV19 and TRBJ2-1; 8 bases map to TRBD2. This CDR3 spans 13 amino acids. V dropped 8 bases and J dropped 9; count of bases not matched to a gene: 9. Looked up from germline, CDR1 is LNHDA and CDR2 is SQIVND (reference sequence).